This T cell receptor (beta chain) stems from a study of blood T cell repertoires in COVID-19. The CDR3 contains 17 residues. V lost 4 bases to trimming and J lost 5 bases; unmatched junction nucleotides: 9. Germline-derived CDR1 and CDR2 are LGHDT and YNNKEL (reference sequence). The protocol was immunoSEQ multiplex PCR, while the TCRdb copy is restricted to in-frame clones and leaves out a portion. The sample yields tens of thousands of clones, 70% to 90% seen once. The chain uses TRBV3-1 (or the pseudogene TRBV3-2) and TRBJ1-6, with 9 bases identical to TRBD1. The origin of this receptor is a woman aged 65 to 85 in a cohort sampled during active COVID-19. The sample taken for sequencing was peripheral blood. Written as DNA, the CDR3 is TGTGCCAGCAGCCGCAGTGGACAGGGGATAGATAATTCACCCCTCCACTTT. This codes for CASSRSGQGIDNSPLHF.